Listed here are 8 T cell receptor beta chains from one sample, sequenced in a study of blood T cells in healthy people across ages. Primed by a sample-barcoded 5' primer and a J-beta primer mix, a second PCR proceeded for about 6 to 11 cycles. TCRdb reprocessed the 5' RACE reads via MiXCR and lists one record per CDR3 protein. The sample includes about 1,400,000 distinct CDR3 sequences, approximately 60% seen only once; the top ten take 6.5% to 8.5%. Sequencing was done on a sample of blood. The origin of the receptors is a man aged 18 to 29 in good health.

This clonotype was counted a few times. The chain links TRBV12-3 or TRBV12-4 to TRBJ2-6, with D unclear. With 3 bases removed from V and 5 bases from J, the gap between germline ends came to 11 bases. The CDR3 length is 15 residues. The DNA of the CDR3 is TGTGCCAGCAGTTTCTCTTGGGGTAGGGCCAACGTCCTGACTTTC. It yields the protein CASSFSWGRANVLTF.

V usage is TRBV5-1 and J usage is TRBJ1-2; the D is unclear. Trimming left V 4 bases short and J 4 bases short, with 14 bases between. The CDR3 runs 14 residues. CDR1 and CDR2 (germline): SGHRS, YFSETQ. The CDR3, as DNA: TGCGCCAGCAGCCCGGAGGGCCAGCCCTATGGCTACACCTTC. This translates into CASSPEGQPYGYTF.

This clonotype was observed a few times. The CDR3 spells CASSLDGSRGELFF. DNA for the CDR3: TGTGCCAGCAGCTTAGATGGGTCTCGGGGAGAACTGTTTTTT. The chain uses TRBV7-6 and TRBJ1-4; D is uncertain. CDR3 length: 14 residues. Germline V gives CDR1 SGHVS, CDR2 FNYEAQ. V was shortened by 1 base and J by 12 bases, with 15 bases between the two germline ends.

The gene calls are TRBV4-1 and TRBJ1-2; no firm D call. Trimming pared 0 bases from V and 0 bases from J, leaving 8 bases between. This CDR3 contains 15 residues. Germline-derived CDR1 and CDR2 are MGHRA and YSYEKL. For the CDR3, the DNA is TGCGCCAGCAGCCAAGAAATCTCTACTAACTATGGCTACACCTTC. It codes for CASSQEISTNYGYTF.

The V call is TRBV29-1, the J call TRBJ1-1; maybe TRBD1 (5 bases). Germline V gene data show CDR1 as SQVTM and CDR2 as ANQGSEA. CDR3 length: 12 residues. Deletions cut 4 bases from V and 6 bases from J, with 12 bases between. The CDR3 DNA sequence: TGCAGCGTTGGCAGGGAGGCCCCTGAAGCTTTCTTT. Amino acids: CSVGREAPEAFF.

As for this clonotype: The conserved final phenylalanine or tryptophan is absent from the CDR3, which likely points to a read error. The chain links TRBV2 to TRBJ2-5; 8 positions agree with TRBD2. Losses at the gene ends were 5 bases for V and 2 bases for J; bases not matched to a gene: 1. The CDR3 has 13 residues. Germline values: CDR1 SNHLY, CDR2 FYNNEI. The chain's CDR3 is CASSTSGQETQYY. The CDR3 region has the DNA TGTGCCAGCAGTACTAGCGGTCAAGAGACCCAGTACTAC.

The chain links TRBV3-1 to TRBJ1-6, with no clear D. V was trimmed by 8 bases and J by 6 bases, leaving 23 bases between them. The germline gives CDR1 LGHDT, CDR2 YNNKEL (reference sequence). The length of the CDR3 is 17 residues. This CDR3 is CASHLSLPDGSNSPLHF. In nucleotides, the CDR3 is TGTGCCAGCCACCTTTCTTTACCGGACGGAAGTAATTCACCCCTCCACTTT.

The CDR3 loop reads CASSFREGLTYNEQFF. The CDR3, as DNA: TGTGCCAGCAGCTTCCGGGAGGGCCTCACCTACAATGAGCAGTTCTTC. The gene calls are TRBV5-6 and TRBJ2-1; TRBD2 matches at 8 bases. The CDR3 totals 16 residues. With V trimmed by 2 bases and J by 2 bases, 6 bases remained unmatched. Germline CDR1 SGHDT, CDR2 YYEEEE.